What follows describes a single TCR beta chain. This sample was included in a study of blood T cell repertoires in COVID-19. The CDR3 runs 15 residues. Germline CDR1 MNHEY, CDR2 SMNVEV (reference sequence). The ends were cut back, 3 bases at V and 7 bases at J, with 15 bases in the middle. Sequencing used immunoSEQ multiplex PCR; TCRdb keeps in-frame clones, though not all of them. The sample shows about 380,000 clones, approximately 84% of them seen only once. This TCR came from a woman between 25 and 40 years old who had recovered from COVID-19. Material for sequencing was PBMCs or T cells enriched from blood (not recorded which). The chain has TRBV27 and TRBJ2-2, with D possibly TRBD2 on 7 matching bases. The CDR3 here is CASSFERGGLGELFF. The CDR3 DNA reads as TGTGCCAGCAGTTTCGAGAGGGGGGGCCTCGGGGAGCTGTTTTTT.